These 19 T cell receptor beta chains were all obtained from the same sample, sequenced in a study of blood T cell repertoires in COVID-19. TCRdb's copy holds only in-frame clones and misses some; the assay was immunoSEQ multiplex PCR. The data hold 140,000 or so clones, with around 81% observed a single time. What was sequenced was PBMCs or T cells enriched from blood (not recorded which). The receptors were sampled from a woman in her thirties or forties who had recovered from COVID-19.

The chain links TRBV2 to TRBJ1-6; no clear D gene. The V end lost 6 bases, the J end lost 0 bases, and 6 bases lay between the germline ends. The length of the CDR3 is 14 residues. Germline-derived CDR1 and CDR2 are SNHLY and FYNNEI. The CDR3 DNA follows: TGTGCCAGCAGCCTAGGCTCCTATAATTCACCCCTCCACTTT. Amino acids: CASSLGSYNSPLHF.

The J gene is TRBJ2-7, the V gene TRBV3-1 (or the pseudogene TRBV3-2); 10 nucleotides line up with TRBD2. The CDR3 runs to 14 residues. Per germline, CDR1 LGHDT and CDR2 YNNKEL (reference sequence). Unmatched junction bases numbered 3, after V lost 3 bases and J lost 4 bases. DNA for the CDR3: TGTGCCAGCAGCCAGGCACTAGCGGGATACGAGCAGTACTTC. This translates into CASSQALAGYEQYF.

The chain has TRBV27 and TRBJ1-6, with D tentatively TRBD1 (6 bases). The CDR3 spans 18 residues. V lost 5 bases and J 9 bases, leaving 26 bases between the germline ends. CDR1 and CDR2 (germline): MNHEY, SMNVEV (reference sequence). CDR3 loop: CASSPSMIPGQGGSPLHF. CDR3 in DNA: TGTGCCAGCAGTCCATCAATGATCCCGGGACAAGGGGGTTCACCCCTCCACTTT.

This clone was observed a single time. V gene TRBV6-5 combines with J gene TRBJ2-1; D ambiguous. The CDR3 is 15 residues long. V was trimmed by 6 bases and J by 8 bases, leaving 20 bases between them. Germline values: CDR1 MNHEY, CDR2 SVGAGI. CDR3 nucleotides: TGTGCCAGCAGCTATCCGGGTCAAAGAGGCGATGAGCAGTTCTTC. It yields the protein CASSYPGQRGDEQFF.

The rearrangement uses TRBV27 and TRBJ1-1; D is unclear. V was clipped by 0 bases and J by 8 bases, with 10 bases between them. Germline V gene lookup returns CDR1 MNHEY and CDR2 SMNVEV (reference sequence). The CDR3 covers 13 residues. The CDR3 bases are TGTGCCAGCAGTTTATCTTACAGCACAGAAGCTTTCTTT. Translated, it gives CASSLSYSTEAFF.

This chain connects TRBV2 to TRBJ1-5; tentative D call: TRBD1 (6 bases). This CDR3 comprises 15 residues. CDR1 and CDR2 (germline): SNHLY, FYNNEI. Trimming took off 4 bases at V and 7 bases at J, with 17 bases between the two ends. In nucleotides, the CDR3 is TGTGCCAGCAGTGCCAGTGAGGGGGGGGTACAGCCCCAGCATTTT. The encoded protein is CASSASEGGVQPQHF.

This chain joins TRBV4-1 and TRBJ2-2, with 9 bases that match TRBD1. The CDR3 loop spans 15 amino acids. V trimming: 1 base; J trimming: 11 bases; junction bases outside the gene matches: 8. Germline CDR1 MGHRA, CDR2 YSYEKL. CDR3 nucleotide sequence: TGCGCCAGCAGCCAAGTGGGACAGGGTCCTAGAGAGCTGTTTTTT. Protein: CASSQVGQGPRELFF.

This rearrangement joins TRBV2 to TRBJ1-4; TRBD1 matches at 7 bases. The CDR3 length is 13 residues. Per the germline V gene, CDR1 is SNHLY and CDR2 is FYNNEI. J was trimmed by 8 bases and V by 6 bases; bases with no gene match: 6. The CDR3 spells CASRIGTEEKLFF. As DNA, the CDR3 is TGTGCCAGCAGAATAGGGACAGAGGAAAAACTGTTTTTT.

The chain is built from TRBV6-5 and TRBJ1-6; no clear D gene. Germline V gene lookup returns CDR1 MNHEY and CDR2 SVGAGI. V shed 6 bases and J shed 8 bases, with 8 bases lying between them. The CDR3 runs to 12 residues. CDR3 protein: CASRSGDSPLHF. The CDR3 DNA is TGTGCCAGCAGATCGGGAGATTCACCCCTCCACTTT.

The chain employs TRBV6-5 and TRBJ2-7, with 12 bases matching TRBD2. The CDR3 extends over 16 amino acids. The germline gives CDR1 MNHEY, CDR2 SVGAGI. Germline trimming cut 0 bases from V and 3 bases from J; bases unmatched to any gene: 3. CDR3 sequence reads: CASSYSRLAGVYEQYF. The CDR3 DNA sequence: TGTGCCAGCAGTTACTCTCGACTAGCGGGGGTCTACGAGCAGTACTTC.

The table lists this clone with a few counts. This chain's CDR3 is CASRYSKGGFSQPQHF. The CDR3 DNA sequence: TGTGCCAGCAGATATAGTAAAGGAGGGTTTAGTCAGCCCCAGCATTTT. This chain joins TRBV28 and TRBJ1-5; the D is unclear. Per the germline V gene, CDR1 is MDHEN and CDR2 is SYDVKM. Trimming shortened V by 6 bases and J by 6 bases, and 21 bases separated the two germline ends. The CDR3 contains 16 residues. Full variable domain (remainder filled in from reference TRBV28 and TRBJ1-5): DVKVTQSSRYLVKRTGEKVFLECVQDMDHENMFWYRQDPGLGLRLIYFSYDVKMKEKGDIPEGYSVSREKKERFSLILESASTNQTSMYLCASRYSKGGFSQPQHFGDGTRLSIL.

V and J are TRBV3-1 (or the pseudogene TRBV3-2) and TRBJ1-1; D uncertain. This CDR3 comprises 14 residues. Trimming cost V 6 bases and J 0 bases, with 11 bases left between them. Germline V gene sequence: CDR1 LGHDT, CDR2 YNNKEL (reference sequence). The CDR3 spells CASSLEGVNTEAFF. DNA of the CDR3: TGTGCCAGCAGTCTGGAGGGAGTGAACACTGAAGCTTTCTTT.

This sequence joins TRBV9 and TRBJ1-1; D gene ambiguous. Germline-derived CDR1 and CDR2 are SGDLS and YYNGEE. This CDR3 comprises 12 residues. Trimming cost V 4 bases and J 3 bases, with 7 bases left between them. The CDR3: CASSRQDTEAFF. The CDR3 DNA sequence: TGTGCCAGCAGCCGACAAGACACTGAAGCTTTCTTT.

The chain is built from TRBV9 and TRBJ2-7; D gene unclear. Germline V CDR1 and CDR2: SGDLS, YYNGEE. V was pared by 0 bases and J by 0 bases, with 10 bases between. The CDR3 loop spans 15 amino acids. The chain's CDR3 is CASSVGGQSSYEQYF. The DNA for the CDR3 is TGTGCCAGCAGCGTAGGCGGTCAGAGCTCCTACGAGCAGTACTTC. The entire variable domain, with the rest obtained from reference TRBV9 and TRBJ2-7, is as follows: DSGVTQTPKHLITATGQRVTLRCSPRSGDLSVYWYQQSLDQGLQFLIQYYNGEERAKGNILERFSAQQFPDLHSELNLSSLELGDSALYFCASSVGGQSSYEQYFGPGTRLTVT.

This chain connects TRBV10-3 to TRBJ1-6, with 8 bases fitting TRBD1. The CDR3 is 15 amino acids. Germline V gene sequence: CDR1 ENHRY, CDR2 SYGVKD. J was trimmed by 8 bases and V by 0 bases; bases with no gene match: 3. This chain's CDR3 is CAISESGQGDSPLHF. DNA of the CDR3: TGTGCCATCAGTGAGTCCGGACAGGGAGATTCACCCCTCCACTTT.

V and J are TRBV9 and TRBJ2-1, with TRBD2 as a possible D gene (6 bases). The CDR3 is 15 amino acids. Trimming shortened V by 6 bases and J by 5 bases, and 18 bases separated the two germline ends. Germline loops: CDR1 SGDLS, CDR2 YYNGEE. This CDR3 is CASTPGGASHNEQFF. The CDR3 DNA reads TGTGCCAGCACCCCTGGCGGGGCTAGCCACAATGAGCAGTTCTTC.

The V and J genes are TRBV2 and TRBJ1-5; a weak D match, TRBD1 (6 bases). The CDR3 consists of 15 residues. Trimming pared 3 bases from V and 1 base from J, leaving 10 bases between. The germline V gene encodes CDR1 SNHLY and CDR2 FYNNEI. The CDR3 bases are TGTGCCAGCAGTGACAGGGGAAGGAGCAATCAGCCCCAGCATTTT. Translation: CASSDRGRSNQPQHF.

This sequence joins TRBV7-2 and TRBJ2-3; 8 positions match TRBD2. Germline CDR1 and CDR2: SGHTA and FQGNSA. The CDR3 contains 14 residues. The junction had 8 bases not matched to a gene; V was cut back by 5 bases and J by 7 bases. The CDR3 reads CASSRGGSLNTQYF. CDR3 DNA sequence: TGTGCCAGCAGCCGGGGGGGATCGTTGAATACGCAGTATTTT.

In DNA form, the CDR3 reads TGTGCCAGCAGGAGTGAAGGTAGCGCGGAGCAGTACTTC. Translating it yields CASRSEGSAEQYF. The chain employs TRBV2 and TRBJ2-7; D possibly corresponds to TRBD2 (5 bases). This CDR3 is 13 amino acids long. Trimming cost V 6 bases and J 7 bases, with 16 bases left between them. Per germline, CDR1 SNHLY and CDR2 FYNNEI.